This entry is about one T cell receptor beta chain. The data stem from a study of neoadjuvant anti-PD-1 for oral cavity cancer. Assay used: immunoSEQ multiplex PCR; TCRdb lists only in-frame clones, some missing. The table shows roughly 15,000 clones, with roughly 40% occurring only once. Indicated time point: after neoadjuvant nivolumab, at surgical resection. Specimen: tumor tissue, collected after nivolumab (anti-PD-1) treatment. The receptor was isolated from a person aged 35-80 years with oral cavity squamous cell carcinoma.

In DNA, the CDR3 is TGTGCCAGCAGTTCGGGACTGCCGTTTTGGGGCTACACCTTC. This translates into CASSSGLPFWGYTF. The chain has TRBV28 and TRBJ1-2, with TRBD1 as a possible D gene (5 bases). The CDR3 contains 14 residues. Trimming pared 4 bases from V and 8 bases from J, leaving 17 bases between. Per germline, CDR1 MDHEN and CDR2 SYDVKM.